A single sample gave rise to the 19 T cell receptor beta chains below, sequenced in a study of glioma-infiltrating T cells. Using RNA template, CDR3s of TCR alpha and beta were amplified with iRepertoire arm-PCR. TCRdb redid the calling of the multiplex PCR reads with MiXCR, one entry per CDR3 protein. The sample includes under 200,000 distinct CDR3 sequences, more than 35% of them seen just once. What was sequenced was glioma tissue, nonneoplastic brain tissue, or PBMCs (not recorded which). These receptors all come from a human donor with low-grade glioma or glioblastoma, undergoing nonglioma brain surgery, or in good health (not recorded which).

This clonotype was detected many times. The chain employs TRBV28 and TRBJ2-1; 13 nucleotides line up with TRBD2. Germline values: CDR1 MDHEN, CDR2 SYDVKM. The trim removed 5 bases at V and 5 bases at J, leaving 12 bases unmatched. The CDR3 is 18 residues long. The CDR3 sequence is CASSLWTSGSRGDNEQFF. CDR3 DNA: TGTGCCAGCAGTCTCTGGACTAGCGGGAGCCGAGGGGACAATGAGCAGTTCTTC.

The rearrangement links TRBV29-1 to TRBJ2-2; 7 bases agree with TRBD1. V was clipped by 5 bases and J by 4 bases; unmatched bases: 4. In germline, CDR1 is SQVTM, CDR2 ANQGSEA. The CDR3 contains 13 residues. The CDR3 here is CSVYRGSTGELFF. The CDR3 bases are TGCAGCGTTTACAGGGGAAGCACCGGGGAGCTGTTTTTT.

This clonotype was seen many times. The rearrangement uses TRBV6-1 and TRBJ2-7, with 8 bases that match TRBD1. The CDR3 is made up of 13 amino acids. CDR1 and CDR2 (germline): MNHNS, SASEGT. Trimming cost V 6 bases and J 4 bases; bases outside gene matches: 5. CDR3 amino acids: CASRNQGAYEQYF. CDR3 DNA: TGTGCCAGCAGGAATCAGGGGGCTTACGAGCAGTACTTC.

This clonotype was detected ten times or more. The J gene is TRBJ2-1, the V gene TRBV7-2, with 8 bases identical to TRBD2. This CDR3 spans 14 amino acids. The trim removed 8 bases at V and 5 bases at J, leaving 8 bases unmatched. The germline gives CDR1 SGHTA, CDR2 FQGNSA. The CDR3 region is CASFLAGRHNEQFF. In nucleotides, the CDR3 is TGTGCCAGCTTCTTAGCGGGAAGACACAATGAGCAGTTCTTC. The full variable domain, with the rest looked up from reference TRBV7-2 and TRBJ2-1, is GAGVSQSPSNKVTEKGKDVELRCDPISGHTALYWYRQSLGQGLEFLIYFQGNSAPDKSGLPSDRFSAERTGGSVSTLTIQRTQQEDSAVYLCASFLAGRHNEQFFGPGTRLTVL.

This clonotype came up many times. The rearrangement uses TRBV20-1 and TRBJ1-1; no firm D call. The CDR3 consists of 13 residues. CDR1 is DFQATT, CDR2 SNEGSKA, per germline (reference sequence). Trimming took 6 bases from V and 7 from J, leaving 18 bases between them. CDR3 loop: CSAFSGNDGEAFF. DNA of the CDR3: TGCAGTGCGTTCTCCGGGAACGACGGTGAAGCTTTCTTT.

This clonotype has at least ten counts. The CDR3 protein is CASSPGGLGSYNEQFF. DNA for the CDR3: TGTGCCAGCAGCCCGGGGGGTTTGGGCTCCTACAATGAGCAGTTCTTC. The chain recombines TRBV27 with TRBJ2-1, with 7 bases that match TRBD2. The V gene's germline CDR1 is MNHEY and CDR2 SMNVEV (reference sequence). The length of the CDR3 is 16 residues. With V trimmed by 6 bases and J by 0 bases, 8 bases remained unmatched.

This clonotype appeared many times. J is TRBJ2-7 and V is TRBV28; a weak D match, TRBD1 (5 bases). Trimming stripped 10 bases from V and 0 bases from J, with 19 bases between. Germline CDR1 MDHEN, CDR2 SYDVKM. The CDR3 sequence is 15 residues long. CDR3 residues: CATLTVFRSSYEQYF. DNA of the CDR3: TGTGCCACCCTGACAGTTTTCAGGAGCTCCTACGAGCAGTACTTC.

Note on this clonotype: This could be a read error, since a much larger clone is one nucleotide away. V gene TRBV20-1 combines with J gene TRBJ2-2; TRBD1 or TRBD2 may be the D gene (6 bases each). The CDR3 runs to 16 residues. Trimming took off 3 bases at V and 7 bases at J, with 21 bases between the two ends. From germline, CDR1 is DFQATT and CDR2 SNEGSKA (reference sequence). The CDR3 DNA is TGCAGTGCTAGGAGGGGACAACTAGCAAGTCGCGGGGAGCTGTTTTTT. Translation: CSARRGQLASRGELFF.

In the case of this clonotype: A much larger clone differs by one base, so this may be a read error. No conserved phenylalanine or tryptophan ends this CDR3, so it is likely a read error. The V and J genes are TRBV7-2 and TRBJ1-5, with TRBD1 matching 9 bases. Trimming cost V 5 bases and J 4 bases; bases outside gene matches: 3. This CDR3 comprises 14 residues. Germline loops: CDR1 SGHTA, CDR2 FQGNSA. The CDR3 nucleotides read TGTGCCAGCAGCCCGGGACAGGGAAATCAGCCCCAGCATCTT. Translated: CASSPGQGNQPQHL.

In the case of this clonotype: This may arise from a read error, as a much more abundant clone is one base away. V usage is TRBV28 and J usage is TRBJ1-5; TRBD1 matches at 8 bases. The CDR3 runs 16 residues. V was pared by 4 bases and J by 1 base, with 6 bases of the junction left unmatched. Looked up from germline, CDR1 is MDHEN and CDR2 is SYDVKM. The CDR3 nucleotides are TGTGCCAGCAGTTCATCTGGACAGGGCAGCAATCAGCCCCAGCATTTT. Translating gives CASSSSGQGSNQPQHF.

As regards this clonotype: This may arise from a read error, as a much more abundant clone is one base away. V and J are TRBV28 and TRBJ2-1; 7 bases are shared with TRBD2. The CDR3 is made up of 16 amino acids. The V segment lost 6 bases and the J segment 1 base; nucleotides outside the gene matches: 9. The germline gives CDR1 MDHEN, CDR2 SYDVKM. The CDR3 loop reads CASSTRGRVSYNEQFF. CDR3 nucleotides: TGTGCCAGCAGCACCAGAGGGAGGGTATCCTACAATGAGCAGTTCTTC.

The rearrangement uses TRBV10-3 and TRBJ2-7, with unresolved D. Trimming stripped 4 bases from V and 0 bases from J, with 7 bases between. The CDR3 loop spans 13 amino acids. The germline V gene encodes CDR1 ENHRY and CDR2 SYGVKD. The DNA of the CDR3 is TGTGCCATCAGTGGCGGCAGCTCCTACGAGCAGTACTTC. As protein: CAISGGSSYEQYF.

This clonotype was seen at least ten times. The chain links TRBV28 to TRBJ1-5, with a possible D match to TRBD1 (6 bases). The CDR3 sequence is 16 residues long. Trimming stripped 3 bases from V and 6 bases from J, with 18 bases between. CDR1 and CDR2 from the germline V gene are MDHEN and SYDVKM. CDR3 DNA: TGTGCCAGCAGTTTCCGGACAGTCAATTTGGGTCAGCCCCAGCATTTT. This codes for CASSFRTVNLGQPQHF.

This clonotype has a count of ten or more. The chain uses TRBV24-1 and TRBJ2-3; D gene unclear. The germline V and J ends were trimmed by 4 bases and 0 bases, with 7 bases remaining between them. CDR3 length equals 14 residues. Germline lookup yields CDR1 KGHDR and CDR2 SFDVKD. This CDR3 reads CATSDSLSTDTQYF. CDR3 DNA: TGTGCCACCAGTGACTCGCTTAGCACAGATACGCAGTATTTT.

Points on this clonotype: A much larger clone differs by one base, so this may be a read error. The chain combines TRBV28 with TRBJ2-3; TRBD2 aligns across 12 bases. The CDR3 extends over 17 amino acids. With 5 bases clipped from V and 5 bases from J, the junction kept 11 bases outside the gene matches. CDR1 MDHEN and CDR2 SYDVKM come from the germline V gene. In DNA, the CDR3 is TGTGCCAGCAGTACGACGGGACTAGCGGGCTACAAAGATACGCAGTATTTT. This codes for CASSTTGLAGYKDTQYF.

Details on this clonotype: It may be a read error: a sequence one base away is much more abundant. This chain joins TRBV6-6 and TRBJ1-5; D gene uncertain. The CDR3 length is 13 residues. Trimming took 8 bases from V and 4 from J, leaving 12 bases between them. The V gene's germline CDR1 is MNHNY and CDR2 SVGAGI (reference sequence). The chain's CDR3 is CASLWLKNQPQHF. CDR3 sequence (DNA): TGTGCCAGCCTCTGGCTGAAAAATCAGCCCCAGCATTTT.

At least ten counts were recorded for this clonotype. J is TRBJ2-7 and V is TRBV7-2; 7 bases align to TRBD2. Losses at the gene ends were 0 bases for V and 5 bases for J; bases not matched to a gene: 4. This CDR3 comprises 14 residues. Germline V gives CDR1 SGHTA, CDR2 FQGNSA. CDR3 region: CASSLAGGDHEQYF. The CDR3 coding sequence is TGTGCCAGCAGCTTAGCGGGGGGGGATCACGAGCAGTACTTC.

This clonotype was seen many times. This rearrangement joins TRBV28 to TRBJ1-4; TRBD1 matches at 10 bases. Germline V gives CDR1 MDHEN, CDR2 SYDVKM. V shed 4 bases, J shed 4 bases, and the junction held 3 bases outside the gene matches. This CDR3 comprises 15 residues. The CDR3 nucleotides are TGTGCCAGCAGTTCGGGACAGGGGATTAATGAAAAACTGTTTTTT. The encoded protein is CASSSGQGINEKLFF.

Many counts were recorded for this clonotype. The chain couples TRBV7-2 to TRBJ2-1, with a possible D match to TRBD2 (6 bases). V was clipped by 3 bases and J by 8 bases, with 14 bases between them. This CDR3 contains 14 residues. Germline CDR1 SGHTA, CDR2 FQGNSA. CDR3 nucleotide sequence: TGTGCCAGCAGCTTGGACTACCGTCTGGATGAGCAGTTCTTC. Its protein product is CASSLDYRLDEQFF.